This entry is about one T cell receptor beta chain. All donors with ophthalmopathy were recorded as having moderate-to-severe activity, CAS ≥3, NOSPECS ≥4 and a duration under 3 months. Ineligible for inclusion were patients with other autoimmune diseases, uncontrolled infections, pregnancy or lactation. Physicians reached a diagnosis by relying on clinical symptoms, serum thyroxine, TRAb, thyroid ultrasound and orbital computed tomography. Amplification of TCR beta CDR3 regions used RNA transcripts. The authors performed first-round RT-PCR with HTBI primers and then a second-round multiplex PCR. TCRdb reprocessed the multiplex PCR reads with MiXCR, giving one entry per CDR3 protein. The sample carries approximately 210,000 distinct CDR3 sequences, approximately 28% recorded once. The data stem from a study of Graves' ophthalmopathy and Graves' hyperthyroidism. CDR3 length: 13 amino acids. Germline CDR1 is SEHNR and CDR2 is FQNEAQ (reference sequence). Trimming stripped 5 bases from V and 2 bases from J, with 9 bases between.

This receptor was taken from a man aged 45-60 years with Graves' ophthalmopathy. The sample consisted of peripheral blood. The V call is TRBV7-9, the J call TRBJ1-1; D is ambiguous. CDR3 in amino acids: CASSLGDNTEAFF. The CDR3 region has the DNA TGTGCCAGCAGCCTCGGGGATAACACTGAAGCTTTCTTT. Combining the CDR3 with reference TRBV7-9 and TRBJ1-1 gives the whole variable domain DTGVSQNPRHKITKRGQNVTFRCDPISEHNRLYWYRQTLGQGPEFLTYFQNEAQLEKSRLLSDRFSAERPKGSFSTLEIQRTEQGDSAMYLCASSLGDNTEAFFGQGTRLTVV.